This T cell receptor (beta chain) appears in the sequencing data of a study of OX40 agonist ivuxolimab in advanced cancers. The repertoire was sequenced with immunoSEQ multiplex PCR; TCRdb's copy has only in-frame clones and lacks some. The sample contains over 85,000 clones, approximately 93% of which appear only once. Study observations and caveats: Patients with a partial response at 0.1-3.0 mg/kg had among the lowest clonal expansion. Specificity for antigen went undetermined in the expanded peripheral T cells. More expanded clones were found, on average, in CD8+ than in CD4+ T cells.

Between the trimmed V and J ends, which lost 4 bases and 5 bases, there was a span of 16 bases. This CDR3 region has 14 residues. CDR1 is SGDLS, CDR2 YYNGEE, per germline. About this clone: What it recognizes is unknown.

Sequencing was performed on CD4+ or CD8+ T cells sorted from blood, taken in a trial of the OX40 agonist ivuxolimab. The clonotype originates from an adult with an advanced solid tumor such as melanoma, head and neck, liver or kidney cancer. The V call is TRBV9, the J call TRBJ2-7, with unresolved D. This CDR3 reads CASSPPFSSHEQYF. The CDR3 DNA is TGTGCCAGCAGCCCCCCCTTCAGTAGCCACGAGCAGTACTTC.